This T cell receptor (beta chain) was recorded in a study of shared clonotypes between healthy human individuals. Germline CDR1 is LNHDA and CDR2 is SQIVND (reference sequence). With 5 bases removed from V and 1 base from J, the gap between germline ends came to 22 bases. CDR3 length equals 18 residues. Here immunoSEQ multiplex PCR was the method, and the copy in TCRdb shows in-frame clones only, minus some. Here the sample spans around 2.5 million clones, approximately 94% being singletons. Sequenced material: naive CD4+ T cells from PBMCs. Stated subset: CD45RA+ positively selected. This clonotype was obtained from a man between 18 and 29 years old in good health. Some clones in this sample may be carry-over from other donors' samples. V and J are TRBV19 and TRBJ2-3; D not resolved. The CDR3 nucleotides read TGTGCCAGTAGTTCCTCCGACTGGATAAAAGCTGGCACAGATACGCAGTATTTT. This gives the protein CASSSSDWIKAGTDTQYF. Drawing the rest from reference TRBV19 and TRBJ2-3, the complete variable domain is DGGITQSPKYLFRKEGQNVTLSCEQNLNHDAMYWYRQDPGQGLRLIYYSQIVNDFQKGDIAEGYSVSREKKESFPLTVTSAQKNPTAFYLCASSSSDWIKAGTDTQYFGPGTRLTVL.